This TCR beta chain was obtained from a study of OX40 agonist ivuxolimab in advanced cancers. CDR3 size: 16 residues. Germline CDR1 reads MDHEN; CDR2 reads SYDVKM. Trimming pared 3 bases from V and 0 bases from J, leaving 14 bases between. This clone was recorded once. The protocol was immunoSEQ multiplex PCR, while the TCRdb copy is restricted to in-frame clones and leaves out a portion. Of 43,000 or so clones detected, around nine tenths appear once; the ten largest clones hold less than 15%. The sequences come from CD4+ or CD8+ T cells sorted from blood, collected in a trial of the OX40 agonist ivuxolimab. This rearrangement joins TRBV28 to TRBJ1-2; perhaps TRBD1 as D (5 bases). This clonotype was obtained from an adult with an advanced solid tumor such as melanoma, head and neck, liver or kidney cancer. The CDR3: CASSFAGTQANYGYTF. CDR3 in DNA: TGTGCCAGCAGTTTTGCCGGGACTCAAGCTAACTATGGCTACACCTTC.